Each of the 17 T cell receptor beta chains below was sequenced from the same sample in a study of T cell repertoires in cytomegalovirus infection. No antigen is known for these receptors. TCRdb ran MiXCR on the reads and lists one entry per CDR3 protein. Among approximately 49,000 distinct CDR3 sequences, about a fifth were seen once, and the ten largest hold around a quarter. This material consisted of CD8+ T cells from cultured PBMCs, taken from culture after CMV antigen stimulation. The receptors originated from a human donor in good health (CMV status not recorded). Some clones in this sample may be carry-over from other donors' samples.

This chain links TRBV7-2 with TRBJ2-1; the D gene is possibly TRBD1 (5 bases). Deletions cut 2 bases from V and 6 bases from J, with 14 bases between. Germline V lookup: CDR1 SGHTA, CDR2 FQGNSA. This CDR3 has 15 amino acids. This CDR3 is CASSLTGPPLNEQFF. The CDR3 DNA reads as TGTGCCAGCAGCTTAACAGGCCCCCCCCTCAATGAGCAGTTCTTC.

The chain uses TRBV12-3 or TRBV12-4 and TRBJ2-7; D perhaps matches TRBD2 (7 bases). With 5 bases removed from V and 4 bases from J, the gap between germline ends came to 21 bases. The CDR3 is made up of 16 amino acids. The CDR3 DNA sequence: TGTGCCAGCAGTGCCGGGCGGGGGACACAGGGATACGAGCAGTACTTC. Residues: CASSAGRGTQGYEQYF.

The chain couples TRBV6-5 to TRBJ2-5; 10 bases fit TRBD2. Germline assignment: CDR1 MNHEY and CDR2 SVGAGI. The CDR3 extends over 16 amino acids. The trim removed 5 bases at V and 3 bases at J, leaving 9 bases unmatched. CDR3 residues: CASSPELAGSKETQYF. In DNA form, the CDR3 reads TGTGCCAGCAGTCCCGAACTAGCGGGGTCTAAAGAGACCCAGTACTTC.

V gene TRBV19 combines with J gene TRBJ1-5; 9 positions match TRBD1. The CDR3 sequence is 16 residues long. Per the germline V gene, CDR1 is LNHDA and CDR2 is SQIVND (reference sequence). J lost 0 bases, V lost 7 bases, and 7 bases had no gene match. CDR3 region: CASNDRGEYSNQPQHF. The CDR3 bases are TGTGCCAGTAACGACAGGGGGGAGTATAGCAATCAGCCCCAGCATTTT. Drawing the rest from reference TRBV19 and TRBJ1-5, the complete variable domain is DGGITQSPKYLFRKEGQNVTLSCEQNLNHDAMYWYRQDPGQGLRLIYYSQIVNDFQKGDIAEGYSVSREKKESFPLTVTSAQKNPTAFYLCASNDRGEYSNQPQHFGDGTRLSIL.

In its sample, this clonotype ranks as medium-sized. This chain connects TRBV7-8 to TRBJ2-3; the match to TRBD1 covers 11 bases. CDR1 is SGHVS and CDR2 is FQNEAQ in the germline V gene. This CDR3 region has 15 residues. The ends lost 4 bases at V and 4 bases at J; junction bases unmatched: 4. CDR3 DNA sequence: TGTGCCAGCAGCTGGCCGGGACAGGGGGCAGATACGCAGTATTTT. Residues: CASSWPGQGADTQYF.

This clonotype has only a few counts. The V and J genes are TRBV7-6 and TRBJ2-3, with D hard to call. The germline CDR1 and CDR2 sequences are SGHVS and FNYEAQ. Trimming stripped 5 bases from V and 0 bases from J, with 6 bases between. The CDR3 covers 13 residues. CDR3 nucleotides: TGTGCCAGCAGCGCCCTAAGCACAGATACGCAGTATTTT. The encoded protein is CASSALSTDTQYF.

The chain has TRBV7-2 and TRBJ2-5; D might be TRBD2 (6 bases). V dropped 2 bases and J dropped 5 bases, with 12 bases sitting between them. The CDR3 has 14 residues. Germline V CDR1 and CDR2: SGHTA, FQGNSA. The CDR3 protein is CASSLRLGGETQYF. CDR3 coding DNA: TGTGCCAGCAGCTTAAGACTAGGAGGGGAGACCCAGTACTTC.

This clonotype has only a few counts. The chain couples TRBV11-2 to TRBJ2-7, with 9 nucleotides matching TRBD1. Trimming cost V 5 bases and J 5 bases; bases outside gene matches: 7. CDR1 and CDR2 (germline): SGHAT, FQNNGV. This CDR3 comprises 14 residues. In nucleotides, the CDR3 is TGTGCCAGCAGCCGCCGGGACAGGGCTAACGAGCAGTACTTC. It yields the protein CASSRRDRANEQYF. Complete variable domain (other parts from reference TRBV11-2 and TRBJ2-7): EAGVAQSPRYKIIEKRQSVAFWCNPISGHATLYWYQQILGQGPKLLIQFQNNGVVDDSQLPKDRFSAERLKGVDSTLKIQPAKLEDSAVYLCASSRRDRANEQYFGPGTRLTVT.

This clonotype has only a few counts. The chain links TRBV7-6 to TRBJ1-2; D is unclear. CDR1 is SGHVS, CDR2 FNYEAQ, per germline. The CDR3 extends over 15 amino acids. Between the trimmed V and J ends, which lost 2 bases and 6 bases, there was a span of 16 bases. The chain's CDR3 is CASSLLSGRDDGYTF. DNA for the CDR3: TGTGCCAGCAGCTTACTTAGTGGTCGGGATGATGGCTACACCTTC.

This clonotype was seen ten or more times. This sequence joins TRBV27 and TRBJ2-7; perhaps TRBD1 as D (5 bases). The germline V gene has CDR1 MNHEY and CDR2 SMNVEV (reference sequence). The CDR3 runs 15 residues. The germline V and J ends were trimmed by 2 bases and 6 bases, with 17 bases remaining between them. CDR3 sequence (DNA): TGTGCCAGCAGTTTAGGGGCAGGGAATCCTGGCGAGCAGTACTTC. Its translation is CASSLGAGNPGEQYF.

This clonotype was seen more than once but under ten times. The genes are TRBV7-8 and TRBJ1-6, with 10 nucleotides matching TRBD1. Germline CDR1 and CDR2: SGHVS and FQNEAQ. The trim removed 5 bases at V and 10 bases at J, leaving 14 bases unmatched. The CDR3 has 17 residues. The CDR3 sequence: CASSAATGGFDGSPLHF. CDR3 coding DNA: TGTGCCAGCAGCGCCGCGACAGGGGGCTTTGATGGGTCACCCCTCCACTTT.

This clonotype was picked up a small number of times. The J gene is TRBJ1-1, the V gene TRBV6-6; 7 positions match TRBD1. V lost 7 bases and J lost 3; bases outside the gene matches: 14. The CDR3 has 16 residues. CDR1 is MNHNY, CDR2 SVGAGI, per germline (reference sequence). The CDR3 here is CASTPFIWGQYTEAFF. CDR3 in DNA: TGTGCCAGCACCCCTTTCATTTGGGGACAGTACACTGAAGCTTTCTTT.

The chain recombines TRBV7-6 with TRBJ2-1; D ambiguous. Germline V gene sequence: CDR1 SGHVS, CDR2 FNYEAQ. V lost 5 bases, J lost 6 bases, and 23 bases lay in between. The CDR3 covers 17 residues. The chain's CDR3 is CASSEGRWLGMGNEQFF. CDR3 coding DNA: TGTGCCAGCAGCGAAGGTCGATGGCTTGGGATGGGCAATGAGCAGTTCTTC.

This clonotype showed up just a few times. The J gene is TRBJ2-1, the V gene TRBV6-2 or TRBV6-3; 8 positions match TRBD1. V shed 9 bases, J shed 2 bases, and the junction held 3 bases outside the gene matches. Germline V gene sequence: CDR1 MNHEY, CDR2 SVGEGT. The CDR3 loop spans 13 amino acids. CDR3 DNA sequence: TGTGCCAGTTCGGACAGGGCCTACAATGAGCAGTTCTTC. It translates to CASSDRAYNEQFF.

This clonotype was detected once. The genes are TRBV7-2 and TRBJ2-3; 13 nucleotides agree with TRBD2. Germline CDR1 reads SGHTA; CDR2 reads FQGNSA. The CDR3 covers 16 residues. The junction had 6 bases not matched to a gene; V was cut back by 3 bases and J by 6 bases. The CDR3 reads CASSFRLAGGSDTQYF. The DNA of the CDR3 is TGTGCCAGCAGCTTCCGACTAGCGGGAGGTTCGGATACGCAGTATTTT. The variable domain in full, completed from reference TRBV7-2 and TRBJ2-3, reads GAGVSQSPSNKVTEKGKDVELRCDPISGHTALYWYRQSLGQGLEFLIYFQGNSAPDKSGLPSDRFSAERTGGSVSTLTIQRTQQEDSAVYLCASSFRLAGGSDTQYFGPGTRLTVL.

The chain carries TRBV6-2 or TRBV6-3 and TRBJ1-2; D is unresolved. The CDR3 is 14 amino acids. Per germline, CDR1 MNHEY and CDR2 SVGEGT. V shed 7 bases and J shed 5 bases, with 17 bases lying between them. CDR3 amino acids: CASKKDLRWYGYTF. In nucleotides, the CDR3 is TGTGCCAGCAAGAAGGATCTTCGCTGGTATGGCTACACCTTC.

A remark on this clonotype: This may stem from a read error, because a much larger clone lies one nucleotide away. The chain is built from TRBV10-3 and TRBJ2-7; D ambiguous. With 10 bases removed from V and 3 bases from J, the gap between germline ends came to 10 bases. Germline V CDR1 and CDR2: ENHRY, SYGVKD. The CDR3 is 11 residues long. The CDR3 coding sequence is TGTGCCACCAGCTTAGACTACGAGCAGTACTTC. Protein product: CATSLDYEQYF.